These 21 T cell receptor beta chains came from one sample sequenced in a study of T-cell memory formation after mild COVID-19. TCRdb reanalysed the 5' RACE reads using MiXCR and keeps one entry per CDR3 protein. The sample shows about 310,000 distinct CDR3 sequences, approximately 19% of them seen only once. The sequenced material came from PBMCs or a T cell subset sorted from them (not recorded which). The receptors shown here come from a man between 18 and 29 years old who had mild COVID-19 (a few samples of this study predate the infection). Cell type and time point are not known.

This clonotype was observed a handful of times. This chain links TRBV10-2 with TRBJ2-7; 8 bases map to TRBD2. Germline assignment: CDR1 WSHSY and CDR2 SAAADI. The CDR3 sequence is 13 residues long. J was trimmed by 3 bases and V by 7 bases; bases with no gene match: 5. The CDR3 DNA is TGCGCCAGCACCGGGGGGGCCAGCTACGAGCAGTACTTC. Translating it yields CASTGGASYEQYF.

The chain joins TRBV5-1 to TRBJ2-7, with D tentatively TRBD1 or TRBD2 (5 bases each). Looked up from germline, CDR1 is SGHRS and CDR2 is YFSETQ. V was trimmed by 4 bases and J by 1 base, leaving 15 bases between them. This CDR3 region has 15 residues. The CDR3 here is CASSENPGRSYEQYV. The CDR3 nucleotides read TGCGCCAGCAGCGAGAACCCGGGACGATCCTACGAGCAGTACGTC.

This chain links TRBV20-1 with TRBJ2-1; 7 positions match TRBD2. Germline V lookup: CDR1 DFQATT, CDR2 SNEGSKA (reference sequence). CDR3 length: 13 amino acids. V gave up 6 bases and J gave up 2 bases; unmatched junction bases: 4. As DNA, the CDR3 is TGCAGTGCCACCGGGACTACCTACAATGAGCAGTTCTTC. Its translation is CSATGTTYNEQFF.

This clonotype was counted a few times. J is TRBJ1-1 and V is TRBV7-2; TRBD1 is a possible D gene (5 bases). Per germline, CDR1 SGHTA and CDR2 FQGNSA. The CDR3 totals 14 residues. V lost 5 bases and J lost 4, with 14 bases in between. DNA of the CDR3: TGTGCCAGCAGCCCAGGGTTTAGGGTCACTGAAGCTTTCTTT. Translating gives CASSPGFRVTEAFF.

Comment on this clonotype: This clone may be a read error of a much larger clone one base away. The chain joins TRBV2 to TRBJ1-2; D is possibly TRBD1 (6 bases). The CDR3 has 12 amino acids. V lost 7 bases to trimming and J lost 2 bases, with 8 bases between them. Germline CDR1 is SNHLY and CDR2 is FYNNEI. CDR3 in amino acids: CASTQGNYGYTF. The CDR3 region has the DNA TGTGCCAGCACCCAGGGGAACTATGGCTACACCTTC.

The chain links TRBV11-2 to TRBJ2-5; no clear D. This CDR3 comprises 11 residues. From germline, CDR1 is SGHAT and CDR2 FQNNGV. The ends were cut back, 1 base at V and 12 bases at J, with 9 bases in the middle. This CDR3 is CASSLGPSKYF. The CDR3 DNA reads TGTGCCAGCAGCTTAGGACCCTCCAAGTACTTC.

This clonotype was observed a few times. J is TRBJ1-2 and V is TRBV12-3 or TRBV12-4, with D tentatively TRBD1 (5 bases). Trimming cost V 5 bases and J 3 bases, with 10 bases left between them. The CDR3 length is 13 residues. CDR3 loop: CASSIGTDYGYTF. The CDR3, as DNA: TGTGCCAGCAGTATCGGGACGGACTATGGCTACACCTTC.

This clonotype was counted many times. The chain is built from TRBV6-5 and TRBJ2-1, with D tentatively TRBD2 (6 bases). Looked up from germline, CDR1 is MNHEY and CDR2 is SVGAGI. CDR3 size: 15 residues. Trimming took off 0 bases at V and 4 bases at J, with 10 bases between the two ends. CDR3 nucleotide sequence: TGTGCCAGCAGTTACTCGGCGGGGTCGTACAATGAGCAGTTCTTC. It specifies CASSYSAGSYNEQFF.

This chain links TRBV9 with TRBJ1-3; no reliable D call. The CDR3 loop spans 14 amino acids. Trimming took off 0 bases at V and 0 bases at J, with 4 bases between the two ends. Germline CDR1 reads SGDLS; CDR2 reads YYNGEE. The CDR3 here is CASSVGRSGNTIYF. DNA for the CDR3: TGTGCCAGCAGCGTAGGTCGCTCTGGAAACACCATATATTTT.

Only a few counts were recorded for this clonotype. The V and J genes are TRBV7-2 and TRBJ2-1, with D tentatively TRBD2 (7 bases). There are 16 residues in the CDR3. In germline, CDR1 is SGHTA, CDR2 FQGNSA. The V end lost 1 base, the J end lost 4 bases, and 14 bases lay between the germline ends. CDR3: CASSLDAGAGYNEQFF. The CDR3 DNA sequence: TGTGCCAGCAGCTTAGATGCGGGGGCGGGTTACAATGAGCAGTTCTTC.

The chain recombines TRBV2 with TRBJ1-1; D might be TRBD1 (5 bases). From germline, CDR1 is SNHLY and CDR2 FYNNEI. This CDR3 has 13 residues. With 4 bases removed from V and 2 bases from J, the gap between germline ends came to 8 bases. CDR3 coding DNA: TGTGCCAGCAGTGGTGACAGAAACACTGAAGCTTTCTTT. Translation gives CASSGDRNTEAFF.

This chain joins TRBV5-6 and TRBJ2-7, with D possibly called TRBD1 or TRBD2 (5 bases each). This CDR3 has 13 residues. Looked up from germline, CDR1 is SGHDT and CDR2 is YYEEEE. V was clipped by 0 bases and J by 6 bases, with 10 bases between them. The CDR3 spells CASSLAGDPEQYV. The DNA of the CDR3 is TGTGCCAGCAGCTTGGCCGGGGACCCCGAGCAGTACGTC.

CDR3 residues: CASSLADSEAFF. The DNA of the CDR3 is TGCGCCAGCAGCTTGGCCGACAGTGAAGCTTTCTTT. V usage is TRBV5-1 and J usage is TRBJ1-1; D perhaps matches TRBD1 (5 bases). The CDR3 totals 12 residues. Germline V gene data show CDR1 as SGHRS and CDR2 as YFSETQ. The ends were cut back, 0 bases at V and 7 bases at J, with 7 bases in the middle.

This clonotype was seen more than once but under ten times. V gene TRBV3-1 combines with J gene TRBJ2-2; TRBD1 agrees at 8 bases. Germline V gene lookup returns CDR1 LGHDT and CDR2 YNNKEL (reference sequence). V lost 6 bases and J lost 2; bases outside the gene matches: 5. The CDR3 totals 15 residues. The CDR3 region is CASSFGQGNTGELFF. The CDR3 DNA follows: TGTGCCAGCAGTTTTGGACAGGGCAACACCGGGGAGCTGTTTTTT.

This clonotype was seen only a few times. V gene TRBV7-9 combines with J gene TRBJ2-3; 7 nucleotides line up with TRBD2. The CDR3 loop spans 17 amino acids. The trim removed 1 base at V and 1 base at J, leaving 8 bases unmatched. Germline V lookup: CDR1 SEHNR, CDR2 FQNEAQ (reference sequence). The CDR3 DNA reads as TGTGCCAGCAGCTTAGTGTTGGCCAGCGGGGGCACAGATACGCAGTATTTT. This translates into CASSLVLASGGTDTQYF.

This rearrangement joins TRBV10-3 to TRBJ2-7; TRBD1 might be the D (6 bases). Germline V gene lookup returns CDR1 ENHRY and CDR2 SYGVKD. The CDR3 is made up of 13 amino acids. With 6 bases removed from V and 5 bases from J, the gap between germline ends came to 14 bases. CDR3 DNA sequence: TGTGCCATCAGGAACAGGGTATCTAACGAGCAGTACGTC. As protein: CAIRNRVSNEQYV.

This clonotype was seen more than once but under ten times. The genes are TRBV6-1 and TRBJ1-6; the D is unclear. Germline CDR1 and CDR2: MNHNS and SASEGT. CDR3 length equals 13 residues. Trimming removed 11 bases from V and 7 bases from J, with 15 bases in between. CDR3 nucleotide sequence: TGTGCCGAAGCTAGGGCGCGGAATTCACCCCTCCACTTT. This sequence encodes CAEARARNSPLHF.

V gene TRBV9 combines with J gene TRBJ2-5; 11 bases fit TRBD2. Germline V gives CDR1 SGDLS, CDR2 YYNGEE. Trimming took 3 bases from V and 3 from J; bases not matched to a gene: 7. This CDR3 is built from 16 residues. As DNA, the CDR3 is TGTGCCAGCAGCGACCCTAGCGGGGGGCGTAAAGAGACCCAGTACTTC. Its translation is CASSDPSGGRKETQYF.

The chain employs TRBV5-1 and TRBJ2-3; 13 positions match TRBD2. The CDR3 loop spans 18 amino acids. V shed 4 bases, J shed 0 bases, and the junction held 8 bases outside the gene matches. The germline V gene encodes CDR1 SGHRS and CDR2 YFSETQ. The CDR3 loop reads CASSLTSGGPASTDTQYF. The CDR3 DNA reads TGCGCCAGCAGCCTGACTAGCGGGGGGCCAGCTAGCACAGATACGCAGTATTTT.

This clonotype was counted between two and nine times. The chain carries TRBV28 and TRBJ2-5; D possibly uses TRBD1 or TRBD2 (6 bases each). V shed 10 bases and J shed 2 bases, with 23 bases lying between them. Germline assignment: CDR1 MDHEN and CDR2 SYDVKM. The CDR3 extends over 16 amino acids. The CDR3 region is CATLSVTGALQETQYF. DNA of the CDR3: TGTGCCACCTTATCCGTTACGGGGGCCCTACAAGAGACCCAGTACTTC.

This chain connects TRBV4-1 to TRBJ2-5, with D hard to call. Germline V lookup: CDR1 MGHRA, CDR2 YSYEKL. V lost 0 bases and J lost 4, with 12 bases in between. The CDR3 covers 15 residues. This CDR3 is CASSQDGTSVETQYF. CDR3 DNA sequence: TGCGCCAGCAGCCAAGATGGAACGAGCGTAGAGACCCAGTACTTC.